The 19 T cell receptor beta chains presented below share a single source sample, sequenced in a study of preoperative IRX-2 immunotherapy in early breast cancer. Only in-frame clones appear in the TCRdb table, and some are missing; sequencing was by immunoSEQ multiplex PCR. The sample holds 55,000 to 70,000 clones, less than 95% seen once. Treatment defined: preoperative locoregional IRX-2 cytokine immunotherapy. Sampling was performed from a patient treated with IRX-2 immunotherapy. The receptor set was obtained from a human donor with breast cancer.

The genes are TRBV27 and TRBJ2-7; D remains ambiguous. The germline V and J ends were trimmed by 5 bases and 0 bases, with 11 bases remaining between them. Germline V gene data show CDR1 as MNHEY and CDR2 as SMNVEV (reference sequence). This CDR3 region has 14 residues. CDR3: CASSRAEYSYEQYF. The CDR3 nucleotides are TGTGCCAGCAGTCGGGCAGAATACTCCTACGAGCAGTACTTC.

The chain couples TRBV12-1 to TRBJ2-7; TRBD1, the table's D call, was not compared with the DNA. TRBV12-1 is termed a pseudogene. CDR3 size: 17 residues. The CDR3 DNA reads TGTGCCAGCAGCTTTTTACTTTTAGGGCAGGGGTCCTACGAGCAGTACTTC. The encoded protein is CASSFLLLGQGSYEQYF.

This clone was seen once. This chain uses TRBV25-1 with TRBJ2-5; TRBD2 matches 11 bases. V lost 3 bases, J lost 5 bases, and 11 bases stayed unmatched. There are 17 residues in the CDR3. Germline V lookup: CDR1 MGHDK, CDR2 SYGVNS. CDR3 amino acids: CASSDEYSGGAWETQYF. Written as DNA, the CDR3 is TGTGCCAGCAGTGACGAATATAGCGGGGGGGCGTGGGAGACCCAGTACTTC.

On this clone itself: Other DNA sequences within the sample encode an identical CDR3. The chain carries TRBV28 and TRBJ1-1; D unresolved. Germline CDR1 is MDHEN and CDR2 is SYDVKM. The CDR3 is 13 residues long. The ends were cut back, 5 bases at V and 5 bases at J, with 12 bases in the middle. CDR3 nucleotides: TGTGCCAGCAGTGGCAGGTTGATGACTGAAGCTTTCTTT. Protein: CASSGRLMTEAFF.

CDR3 DNA: TGTGCCAGCAGCCAGAGTCGGGCGGTGAGGGATACGCAGTATTTT. It encodes CASSQSRAVRDTQYF. The chain is built from TRBV7-3 and TRBJ2-3; no firm D call. CDR1 and CDR2 from the germline V gene are SGHTA and FQGTGA. V lost 5 bases, J lost 6 bases, and 18 bases lay in between. CDR3 length equals 15 residues.

The chain recombines TRBV5-4 with TRBJ2-1, with TRBD2 identical over 13 bases. The germline CDR1 and CDR2 sequences are SGHNT and YYREEE (reference sequence). V dropped 1 base and J dropped 3; count of bases not matched to a gene: 4. The CDR3 spans 17 residues. Written as DNA, the CDR3 is TGTGCCAGCAGCTTGAGACTAGCGGGAGGCCTCTACAATGAGCAGTTCTTC. It yields the protein CASSLRLAGGLYNEQFF.

This clone was observed a single time. The chain combines TRBV11-3 with TRBJ2-3; D unresolved. There are 15 residues in the CDR3. The V end was cut by 2 bases, the J end by 1 base, with 10 bases between. CDR1 and CDR2 (germline): SGHNT, YENEEA. The CDR3 DNA reads TGTGCCAGCAGCTTAAGAAGCGCGGGCACAGATACGCAGTATTTT. It encodes CASSLRSAGTDTQYF.

This chain connects TRBV4-1 to TRBJ1-5; D call uncertain. This CDR3 has 17 amino acids. Germline V gene lookup returns CDR1 MGHRA and CDR2 YSYEKL. V was cut by 1 base and J by 4 bases, with 17 bases left in between. In DNA form, the CDR3 reads TGCGCCAGCAGCCAAGTGTTGGTCGTTTATGGTAATCAGCCCCAGCATTTT. Amino acids: CASSQVLVVYGNQPQHF.

The V and J genes are TRBV5-1 and TRBJ2-5, with 13 bases aligning to TRBD2. The germline V gene encodes CDR1 SGHRS and CDR2 YFSETQ. Trimming at V came to 4 bases and at J to 7 bases, leaving 10 bases not matched to a gene. The CDR3 runs 16 residues. Here the CDR3 reads CASSPETSGGFGTQYF. The CDR3, as DNA: TGCGCCAGCAGCCCAGAGACTAGCGGGGGGTTTGGGACCCAGTACTTC.

The chain links TRBV29-1 to TRBJ2-7, with D maybe TRBD2 (5 bases). V was clipped by 2 bases and J by 3 bases, with 8 bases between them. CDR1 SQVTM and CDR2 ANQGSEA come from the germline V gene. The CDR3 consists of 12 residues. Written as DNA, the CDR3 is TGCAGCGTTGAAACGGGGTTCTACGAGCAGTACTTC. Amino acids: CSVETGFYEQYF.

The count of this clone is one. This rearrangement joins TRBV18 to TRBJ2-5, with TRBD1 matching 7 bases. Germline lookup yields CDR1 KGHSH and CDR2 LQKENI. The CDR3 contains 14 residues. The junction had 4 bases not matched to a gene; V was cut back by 3 bases and J by 3 bases. The CDR3 loop is CASSPLTGEETQYF. The CDR3 bases are TGTGCCAGCTCACCCCTAACAGGGGAAGAGACCCAGTACTTC.

This clone was seen just once. This chain connects TRBV5-1 to TRBJ1-1; D unclear. This CDR3 region has 12 residues. Germline V lookup: CDR1 SGHRS, CDR2 YFSETQ. The V end lost 5 bases, the J end lost 3 bases, and 8 bases lay between the germline ends. The CDR3 loop reads CASRPDYTEAFF. CDR3 in DNA: TGCGCCAGCAGGCCCGATTACACTGAAGCTTTCTTT.

The rearrangement uses TRBV30 and TRBJ1-1, with 7 nucleotides matching TRBD1. V shed 5 bases, J shed 0 bases, and the junction held 3 bases outside the gene matches. Germline V lookup: CDR1 GTSNPN, CDR2 SVGIG (reference sequence). CDR3 size: 13 residues. In DNA form, the CDR3 reads TGTGCCTGGGAGGGGGCGATGAACACTGAAGCTTTCTTT. It yields the protein CAWEGAMNTEAFF.

The chain links TRBV7-9 to TRBJ2-7; TRBD1 or TRBD2 may be the D gene (5 bases each). The length of the CDR3 is 15 residues. Germline V lookup: CDR1 SEHNR, CDR2 FQNEAQ (reference sequence). The V end lost 3 bases, the J end lost 5 bases, and 17 bases lay between the germline ends. In nucleotides, the CDR3 is TGTGCCAGCAGCTTCATGGGGACCGCTGCTGACGAGCAGTACTTC. Residues: CASSFMGTAADEQYF.

Here the CDR3 reads CASSVGGWQETQYF. DNA for the CDR3: TGTGCCAGCAGCGTAGGGGGGTGGCAAGAGACCCAGTACTTC. V gene TRBV9 combines with J gene TRBJ2-5, with D tentatively TRBD1 or TRBD2 (5 bases each). V was cut by 0 bases and J by 2 bases, with 8 bases left in between. This CDR3 spans 14 amino acids. In germline, CDR1 is SGDLS, CDR2 YYNGEE. Combining the CDR3 with reference TRBV9 and TRBJ2-5 gives the whole variable domain DSGVTQTPKHLITATGQRVTLRCSPRSGDLSVYWYQQSLDQGLQFLIQYYNGEERAKGNILERFSAQQFPDLHSELNLSSLELGDSALYFCASSVGGWQETQYFGPGTRLLVL.

Written as DNA, the CDR3 is TGTGCCAGCATAGGGGGGATTACGGAGACCCAGTACTTC. This sequence encodes CASIGGITETQYF. The V call is TRBV25-1, the J call TRBJ2-5, with D possibly being TRBD1 or TRBD2 (6 bases each). CDR3 length: 13 amino acids. Trimming stripped 7 bases from V and 5 bases from J, with 14 bases between. Germline V gene lookup returns CDR1 MGHDK and CDR2 SYGVNS.

The genes are TRBV6-5 and TRBJ2-5; 8 nucleotides line up with TRBD1. The V segment lost 2 bases and the J segment 4 bases; nucleotides outside the gene matches: 9. This CDR3 has 16 amino acids. Per germline, CDR1 MNHEY and CDR2 SVGAGI. CDR3 loop: CASSYDFGQGGETQYF. Here the CDR3 DNA reads TGTGCCAGCAGTTACGACTTCGGACAGGGTGGAGAGACCCAGTACTTC.

This clone was found once. The CDR3 DNA sequence: TGTGCCAGCAGCCCGCAGGGGTCGGCCGGGGAGCTGTTTTTT. Amino acids: CASSPQGSAGELFF. The gene calls are TRBV11-2 and TRBJ2-2; possibly TRBD1 for D (6 bases). V was shortened by 5 bases and J by 6 bases, with 13 bases between the two germline ends. The CDR3 length is 14 residues. CDR1 and CDR2 (germline): SGHAT, FQNNGV.

This chain links TRBV27 with TRBJ2-7; TRBD2 matches 13 bases. The CDR3 is 18 residues long. V lost 3 bases and J lost 1; bases outside the gene matches: 9. CDR1 and CDR2 from the germline V gene are MNHEY and SMNVEV (reference sequence). This CDR3 reads CASSFRTSGRKESYEQYF. The CDR3 bases are TGTGCCAGCAGTTTTCGGACTAGCGGGAGAAAAGAATCCTACGAGCAGTACTTC.